In its sample, the clone carrying this TCR beta chain was seen many times. Its matching antigen is unknown. This specimen comes from a study of T-cell reconstitution after alpha-beta-depleted transplantation in children. Findings and limits, study-wide: Several patients had high TCRbeta diversity at day 60; it came from surviving recipient T cells and thymic progenitors. Reported findings indicate that, about two months after transplant, alpha-beta T cells came from several hundred expanded clones, which were derived from non-depleted graft cells. T-cell counts and diversity at one year following transplant were attributed mainly to newly produced T cells.

Germline V lookup: CDR1 SEHNR, CDR2 FQNEAQ (reference sequence). The CDR3 has 18 amino acids. Losses at the gene ends were 3 bases for V and 3 bases for J; bases not matched to a gene: 12. Preparation of the TCRbeta library used unique molecular identifiers. A single record per CDR3 protein comes from TCRdb applying MiXCR to the PCR reads. The repertoire has approximately 30,000 distinct CDR3 sequences, 5.5% to 7.5% of them found once; the top ten carry roughly 7%. This chain uses TRBV7-9 with TRBJ1-3; 9 nucleotides agree with TRBD1. The receptor's source is a male patient aged 10-17 years who had a stem cell transplant for acute myeloid leukemia, so the T cells may come from the graft donor. The material was PBMCs, mostly from graft donor cells, obtained 180 days after TCRalphabeta/CD19-depleted stem cell transplant. The DNA for the CDR3 is TGTGCCAGCAGCTTCGAATCCGGGACAGGGTCATTTGGAAACACCATATATTTT. Its translation: CASSFESGTGSFGNTIYF. Complete variable domain (other parts from reference TRBV7-9 and TRBJ1-3): DTGVSQNPRHKITKRGQNVTFRCDPISEHNRLYWYRQTLGQGPEFLTYFQNEAQLEKSRLLSDRFSAERPKGSFSTLEIQRTEQGDSAMYLCASSFESGTGSFGNTIYFGEGSWLTVV.